This T cell receptor beta chain comes out of a study of cytotoxic CD8 clonotypes in ibrutinib-treated CLL. Overall study context: The patients, around 12 relapsed/refractory and 15 treatment-naive, included about 18 who were IGHV unmutated.

Points from the study as a whole: Public clonotypes were seen rarely and were contracted or stable on treatment. Ibrutinib response saw clonality rise, and progression saw it return toward baseline.

Investigators sourced approximately 2 micrograms of genomic DNA from cryopreserved PBMCs for TCR beta libraries. In the case of this clone: What it binds is not known.

The ends were cut back, 4 bases at V and 5 bases at J, with 11 bases in the middle. Germline CDR1 is SEHNR and CDR2 is FQNEAQ (reference sequence). The CDR3 contains 13 residues. Sequencing was performed with immunoSEQ multiplex PCR; in TCRdb, only in-frame clones are kept and a portion is missing. The data contain about 160,000 clones, more than 65% of them seen just once; the ten biggest clones take up approximately 2%. The sample in question was PBMCs, obtained after 12 months of ibrutinib treatment. This sequence originates from a human donor with chronic lymphocytic leukemia. The chain couples TRBV7-9 to TRBJ1-2, with D possibly being TRBD1 (6 bases). The CDR3 nucleotides read TGTGCCAGCAGCTCAGGGGCCGGGTATGGCTACACCTTC. Residues: CASSSGAGYGYTF.